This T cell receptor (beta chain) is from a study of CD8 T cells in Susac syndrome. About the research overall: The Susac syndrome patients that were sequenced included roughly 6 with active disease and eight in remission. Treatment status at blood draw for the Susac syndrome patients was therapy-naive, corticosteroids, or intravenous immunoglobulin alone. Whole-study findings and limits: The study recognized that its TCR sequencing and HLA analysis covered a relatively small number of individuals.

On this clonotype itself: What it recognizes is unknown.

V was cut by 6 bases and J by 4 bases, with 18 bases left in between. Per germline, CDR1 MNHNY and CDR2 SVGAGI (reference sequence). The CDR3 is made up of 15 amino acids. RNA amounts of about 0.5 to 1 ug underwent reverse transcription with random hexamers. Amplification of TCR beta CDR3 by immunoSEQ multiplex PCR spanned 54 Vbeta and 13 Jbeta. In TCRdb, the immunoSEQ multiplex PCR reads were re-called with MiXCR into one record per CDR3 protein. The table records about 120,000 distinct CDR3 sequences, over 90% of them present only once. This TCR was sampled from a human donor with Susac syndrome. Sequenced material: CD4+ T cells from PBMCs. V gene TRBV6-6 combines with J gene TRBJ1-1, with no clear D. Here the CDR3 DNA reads TGTGCCAGCAGCCCCAAATATCAGGAGGGCACTGAAGCTTTCTTT. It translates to CASSPKYQEGTEAFF.